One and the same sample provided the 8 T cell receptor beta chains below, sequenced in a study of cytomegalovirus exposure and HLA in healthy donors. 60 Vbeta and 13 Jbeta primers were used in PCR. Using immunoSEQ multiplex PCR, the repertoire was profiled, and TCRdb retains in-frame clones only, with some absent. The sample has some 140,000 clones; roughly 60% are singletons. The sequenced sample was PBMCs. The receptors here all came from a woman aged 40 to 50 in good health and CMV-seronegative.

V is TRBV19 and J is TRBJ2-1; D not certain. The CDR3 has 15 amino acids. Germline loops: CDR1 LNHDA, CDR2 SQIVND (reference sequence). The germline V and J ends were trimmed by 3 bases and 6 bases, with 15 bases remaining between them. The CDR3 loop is CASSIADFSGNEQFF. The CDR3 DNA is TGTGCCAGTAGTATCGCGGATTTCAGTGGCAATGAGCAGTTCTTC.

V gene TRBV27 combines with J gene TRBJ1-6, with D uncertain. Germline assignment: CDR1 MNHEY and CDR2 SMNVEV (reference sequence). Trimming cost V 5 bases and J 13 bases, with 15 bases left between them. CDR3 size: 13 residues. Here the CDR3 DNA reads TGTGCCAGCAGTCTAACTCGAGGAGGGCCCCTCCACTTT. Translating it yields CASSLTRGGPLHF.

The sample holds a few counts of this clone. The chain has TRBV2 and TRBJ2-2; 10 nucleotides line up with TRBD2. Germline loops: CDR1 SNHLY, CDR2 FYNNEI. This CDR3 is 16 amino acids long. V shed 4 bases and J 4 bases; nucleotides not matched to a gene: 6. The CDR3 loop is CASSAWLAGATGELFF. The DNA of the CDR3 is TGTGCCAGCAGTGCCTGGCTAGCGGGGGCCACCGGGGAGCTGTTTTTT.

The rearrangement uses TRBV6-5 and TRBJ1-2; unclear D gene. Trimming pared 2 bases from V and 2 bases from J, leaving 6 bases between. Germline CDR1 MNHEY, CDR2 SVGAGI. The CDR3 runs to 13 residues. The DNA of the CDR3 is TGTGCCAGCAGTTACGAACAGAACTATGGCTACACCTTC. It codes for CASSYEQNYGYTF.

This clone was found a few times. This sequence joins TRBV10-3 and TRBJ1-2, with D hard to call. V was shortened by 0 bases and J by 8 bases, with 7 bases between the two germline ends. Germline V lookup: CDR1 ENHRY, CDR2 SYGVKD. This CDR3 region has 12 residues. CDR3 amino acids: CAISESGAGYTF. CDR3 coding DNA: TGTGCCATCAGTGAGTCGGGAGCCGGCTACACCTTC.

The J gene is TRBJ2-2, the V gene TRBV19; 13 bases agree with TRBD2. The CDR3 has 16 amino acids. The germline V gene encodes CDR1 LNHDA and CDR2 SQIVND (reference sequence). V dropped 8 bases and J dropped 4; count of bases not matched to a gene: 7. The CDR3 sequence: CASSWTSGSFTGELFF. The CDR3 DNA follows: TGTGCCAGTTCCTGGACTAGCGGGAGTTTCACCGGGGAGCTGTTTTTT.

The CDR3 sequence is CASSHMTGENTEAFF. CDR3 DNA: TGTGCCAGCAGCCATATGACAGGGGAGAACACTGAAGCTTTCTTT. J is TRBJ1-1 and V is TRBV5-5; 8 bases agree with TRBD1. This CDR3 spans 15 amino acids. V was pared by 4 bases and J by 1 base, with 6 bases of the junction left unmatched. In germline, CDR1 is SGHKS, CDR2 YYEKEE (reference sequence).

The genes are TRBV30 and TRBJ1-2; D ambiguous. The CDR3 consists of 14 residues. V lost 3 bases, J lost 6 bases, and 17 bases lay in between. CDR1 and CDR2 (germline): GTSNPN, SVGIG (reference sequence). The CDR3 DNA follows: TGTGCCTGGAGCCACCTCGGGAGGGCCGATGGCTACACCTTC. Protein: CAWSHLGRADGYTF.